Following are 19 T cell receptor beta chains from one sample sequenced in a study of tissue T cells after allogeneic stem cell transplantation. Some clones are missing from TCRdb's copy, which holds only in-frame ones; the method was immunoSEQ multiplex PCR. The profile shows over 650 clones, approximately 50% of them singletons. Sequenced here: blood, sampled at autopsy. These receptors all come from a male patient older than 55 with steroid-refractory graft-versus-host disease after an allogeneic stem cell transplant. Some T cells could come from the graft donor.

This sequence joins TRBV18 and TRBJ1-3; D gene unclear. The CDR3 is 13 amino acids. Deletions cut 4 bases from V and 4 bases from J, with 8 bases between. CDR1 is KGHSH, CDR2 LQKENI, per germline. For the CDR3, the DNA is TGTGCCAGCTCACGACTATCCGGAAACACCATATATTTT. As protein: CASSRLSGNTIYF.

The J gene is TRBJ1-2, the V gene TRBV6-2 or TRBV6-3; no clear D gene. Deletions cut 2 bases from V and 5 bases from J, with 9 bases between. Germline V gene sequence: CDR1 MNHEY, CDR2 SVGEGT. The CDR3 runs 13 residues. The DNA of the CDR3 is TGTGCCAGCAGTTACGTCGATTCATATGGCTACACCTTC. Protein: CASSYVDSYGYTF.

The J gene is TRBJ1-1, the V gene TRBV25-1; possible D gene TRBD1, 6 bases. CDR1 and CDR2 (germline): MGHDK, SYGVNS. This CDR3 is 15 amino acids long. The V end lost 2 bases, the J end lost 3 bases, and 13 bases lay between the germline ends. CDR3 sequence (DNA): TGTGCCAGCAGTGAACGACTGGACAGCTACACTGAAGCTTTCTTT. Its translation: CASSERLDSYTEAFF.

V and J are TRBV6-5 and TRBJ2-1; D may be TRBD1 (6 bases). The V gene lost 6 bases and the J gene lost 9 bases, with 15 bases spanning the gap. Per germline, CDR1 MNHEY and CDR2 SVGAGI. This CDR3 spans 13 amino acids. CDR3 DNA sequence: TGTGCCAGCAGAAGGGACACCCGGGGTGAGCAGTTCTTC. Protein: CASRRDTRGEQFF.

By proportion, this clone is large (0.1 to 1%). In DNA, the CDR3 is TGTGCCAGCAGCCAAGGCAGGCCGGCGGATACGCAGTATTTT. It is translated as CASSQGRPADTQYF. The chain recombines TRBV3-1 (or the pseudogene TRBV3-2) with TRBJ2-3, with unresolved D. The V end lost 1 base, the J end lost 6 bases, and 11 bases lay between the germline ends. The CDR3 sequence is 14 residues long. Germline CDR1 and CDR2: LGHDT and YNNKEL (reference sequence).

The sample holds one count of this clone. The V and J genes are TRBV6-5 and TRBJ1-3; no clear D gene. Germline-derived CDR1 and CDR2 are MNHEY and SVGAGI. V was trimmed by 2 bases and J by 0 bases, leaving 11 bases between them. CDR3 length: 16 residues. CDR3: CASSYRRPSSGNTIYF. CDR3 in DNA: TGTGCCAGCAGTTACCGGCGACCCAGCTCTGGAAACACCATATATTTT.

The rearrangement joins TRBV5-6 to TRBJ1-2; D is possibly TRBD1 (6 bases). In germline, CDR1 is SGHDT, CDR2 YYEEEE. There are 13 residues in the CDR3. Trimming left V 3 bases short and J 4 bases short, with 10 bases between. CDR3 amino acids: CASSSGQRYGYTF. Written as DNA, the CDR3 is TGTGCCAGCAGCTCCGGACAGCGCTATGGCTACACCTTC. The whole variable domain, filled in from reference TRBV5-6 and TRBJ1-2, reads DAGVTQSPTHLIKTRGQQVTLRCSPKSGHDTVSWYQQALGQGPQFIFQYYEEEERQRGNFPDRFSGHQFPNYSSELNVNALLLGDSALYLCASSSGQRYGYTFGSGTRLTVV.

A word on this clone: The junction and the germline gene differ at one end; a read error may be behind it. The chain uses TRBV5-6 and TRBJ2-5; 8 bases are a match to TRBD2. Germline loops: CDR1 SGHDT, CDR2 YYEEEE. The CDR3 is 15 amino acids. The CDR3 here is CPSSGVAGGAETQYF. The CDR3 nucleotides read TGCCCCAGCAGCGGGGTGGCCGGGGGGGCAGAGACCCAGTACTTC. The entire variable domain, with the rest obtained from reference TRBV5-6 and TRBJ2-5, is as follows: DAGVTQSPTHLIKTRGQQVTLRCSPKSGHDTVSWYQQALGQGPQFIFQYYEEEERQRGNFPDRFSGHQFPNYSSELNVNALLLGDSALYLCPSSGVAGGAETQYFGPGTRLLVL.

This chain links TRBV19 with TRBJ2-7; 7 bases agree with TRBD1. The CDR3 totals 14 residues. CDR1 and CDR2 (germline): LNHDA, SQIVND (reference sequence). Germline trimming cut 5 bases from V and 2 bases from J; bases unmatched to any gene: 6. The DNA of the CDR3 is TGTGCCAGTAGTCCGCGGACAGGAGCCTACGAGCAGTACTTC. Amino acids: CASSPRTGAYEQYF.

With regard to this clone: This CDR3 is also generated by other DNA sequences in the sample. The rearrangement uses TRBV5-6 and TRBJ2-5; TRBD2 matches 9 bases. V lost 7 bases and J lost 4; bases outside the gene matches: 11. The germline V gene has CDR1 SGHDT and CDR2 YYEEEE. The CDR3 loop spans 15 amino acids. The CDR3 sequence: CASCVGAGGGETQYF. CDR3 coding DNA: TGTGCCAGCTGCGTGGGGGCGGGGGGGGGAGAGACCCAGTACTTC.

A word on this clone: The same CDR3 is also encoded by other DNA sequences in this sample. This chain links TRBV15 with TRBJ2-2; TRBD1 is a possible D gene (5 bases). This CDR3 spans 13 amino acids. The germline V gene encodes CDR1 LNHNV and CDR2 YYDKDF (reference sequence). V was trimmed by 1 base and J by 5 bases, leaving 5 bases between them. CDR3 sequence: CATSRAGTGELFF. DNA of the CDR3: TGTGCCACCAGCAGAGCAGGGACCGGGGAGCTGTTTTTT.

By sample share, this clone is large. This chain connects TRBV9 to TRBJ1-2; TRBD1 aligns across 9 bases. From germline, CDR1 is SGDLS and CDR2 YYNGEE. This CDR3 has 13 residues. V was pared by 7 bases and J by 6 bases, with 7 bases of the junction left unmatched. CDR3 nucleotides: TGTGCCAGCGGAGAGGACAGGGGAGATGGCTACACCTTC. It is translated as CASGEDRGDGYTF.

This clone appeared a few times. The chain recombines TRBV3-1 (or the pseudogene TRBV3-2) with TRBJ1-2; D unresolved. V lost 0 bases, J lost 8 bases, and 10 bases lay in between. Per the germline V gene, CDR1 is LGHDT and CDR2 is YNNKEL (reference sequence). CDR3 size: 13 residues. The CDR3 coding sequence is TGTGCCAGCAGCCAAGATTATGGGAGCGGCTACACCTTC. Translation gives CASSQDYGSGYTF.

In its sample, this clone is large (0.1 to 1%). The CDR3 nucleotides read TGTGCCAGCAGCTTAGAGGTGAGCAGGCGACCCTACGAGCAGTACTTC. This gives the protein CASSLEVSRRPYEQYF. The chain recombines TRBV7-9 with TRBJ2-7; D is ambiguous. The CDR3 has 16 residues. V was clipped by 1 base and J by 2 bases, with 15 bases between them. Germline CDR1 reads SEHNR; CDR2 reads FQNEAQ (reference sequence).

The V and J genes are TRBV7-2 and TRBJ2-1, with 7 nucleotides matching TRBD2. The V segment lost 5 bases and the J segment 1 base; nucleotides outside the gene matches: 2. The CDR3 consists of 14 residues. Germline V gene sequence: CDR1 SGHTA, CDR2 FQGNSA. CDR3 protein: CASSPGGSYNEQFF. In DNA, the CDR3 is TGTGCCAGCAGCCCCGGGGGGTCCTACAATGAGCAGTTCTTC.

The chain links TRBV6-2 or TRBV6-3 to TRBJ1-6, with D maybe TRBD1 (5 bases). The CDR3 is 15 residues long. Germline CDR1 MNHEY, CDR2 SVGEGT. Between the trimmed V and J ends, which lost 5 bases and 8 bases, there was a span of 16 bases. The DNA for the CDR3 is TGTGCCAGCAGTCGGTGGGCCCAGGGAGATTCACCCCTCCACTTT. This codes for CASSRWAQGDSPLHF.

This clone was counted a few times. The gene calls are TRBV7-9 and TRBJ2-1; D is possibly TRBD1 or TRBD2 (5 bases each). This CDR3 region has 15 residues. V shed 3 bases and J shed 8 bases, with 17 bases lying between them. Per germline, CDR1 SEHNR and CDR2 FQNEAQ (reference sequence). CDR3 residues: CASSFSSGPSYEQFF. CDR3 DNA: TGTGCCAGCAGCTTCTCGTCAGGGCCTAGCTATGAGCAGTTCTTC. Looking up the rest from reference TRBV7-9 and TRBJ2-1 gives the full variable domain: DTGVSQNPRHKITKRGQNVTFRCDPISEHNRLYWYRQTLGQGPEFLTYFQNEAQLEKSRLLSDRFSAERPKGSFSTLEIQRTEQGDSAMYLCASSFSSGPSYEQFFGPGTRLTVL.

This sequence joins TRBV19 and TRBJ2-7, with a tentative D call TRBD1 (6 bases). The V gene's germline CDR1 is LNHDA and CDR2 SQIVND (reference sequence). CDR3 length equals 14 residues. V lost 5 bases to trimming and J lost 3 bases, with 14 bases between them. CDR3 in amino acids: CASSPTIGGYEQYF. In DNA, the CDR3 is TGTGCCAGTAGTCCCACCATAGGGGGCTACGAGCAGTACTTC.

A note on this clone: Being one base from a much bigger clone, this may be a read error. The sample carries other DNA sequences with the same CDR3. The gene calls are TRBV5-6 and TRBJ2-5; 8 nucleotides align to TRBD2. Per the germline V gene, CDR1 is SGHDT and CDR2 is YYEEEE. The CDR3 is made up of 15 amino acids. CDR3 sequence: CASRWGAGGGETQYF. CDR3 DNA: TGCGCCAGCCGCTGGGGGGCCGGGGGGGGAGAGACCCAGTACTTC. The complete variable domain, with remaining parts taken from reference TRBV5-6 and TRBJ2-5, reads DAGVTQSPTHLIKTRGQQVTLRCSPKSGHDTVSWYQQALGQGPQFIFQYYEEEERQRGNFPDRFSGHQFPNYSSELNVNALLLGDSALYLCASRWGAGGGETQYFGPGTRLLVL.